The rows below give T cell receptor beta chains drawn from one sample of a study of cytomegalovirus exposure and HLA in healthy donors. Generated by immunoSEQ multiplex PCR, the TCRdb table keeps only in-frame clones and is missing some. The sample carries roughly 100,000 clones, about four fifths recorded once. Source material: PBMCs. These receptors were taken from a man in his forties or fifties in good health and CMV-seropositive. The CDR3 runs from the conserved cysteine through the conserved F or W. D genes are given only for firm matches. Size tells how often a clone was seen (once, few, many) or the class of an expanded clone, and some rows leave it out.

abundance	v_gene	j_gene	d_gene	CDR3nt	CDR3aa
.	TRBV19	TRBJ2-6	.	TGTGCCACTACGGGGGCTGGGGCCAACGTCCTGACTTTC	CATTGAGANVLTF
once	TRBV10-3	TRBJ2-4	TRBD2	TGTGCCATCAGTGACGGAGCGGGAGGGTACAAAAACATTCAGTACTTC	CAISDGAGGYKNIQYF
.	TRBV19	TRBJ2-7	.	TGTGCCAGTGGAAGCGGGACACGATACGAGCAGTACTTC	CASGSGTRYEQYF
.	TRBV10-3	TRBJ2-6	TRBD1	TGTGCCATCAGTGCCGGACAGGGGACTGGGGCCAACGGCCTGACTTTC	CAISAGQGTGANGLTF
.	TRBV14	TRBJ2-7	.	TGTGCCAGCAGGCAGGGTGTTGGCGAGCAGTACTTC	CASRQGVGEQYF
.	TRBV30	TRBJ1-4	.	TGTGCCTGGGCTTGGAGTCCAACTAATGAAAAACTGTTTTTT	CAWAWSPTNEKLFF
.	TRBV4-1	TRBJ2-7	TRBD1	TGCGCCAGCAGCACTTGGACAGGGGGCGACGAGCAGTACTTC	CASSTWTGGDEQYF
.	TRBV7-2	TRBJ2-3	TRBD2	TGTGCCAGCAGCTACCTAGCGGGAGGTCGCACAGATACGCAGTATTTT	CASSYLAGGRTDTQYF
.	TRBV5-1	TRBJ2-7	.	TGCGCCAGCAGTTTCTCTCAGGGCCAGCAGTACTTC	CASSFSQGQQYF
few	TRBV5-1	TRBJ1-5	.	TGCGCCAGCAGTTCTGATACAGGGAGCAATCAGCCCCAGCATTTT	CASSSDTGSNQPQHF
.	TRBV5-1	TRBJ2-5	TRBD2	TGCGCCAGCAGCTTGGAAGGCGGGGGCCAAGAGACCCAGTACTTC	CASSLEGGGQETQYF
.	TRBV28	TRBJ2-7	TRBD2	TGTGCCAGCAGCCGCGGGGGGACCCCCTACGAGCAGTACTTC	CASSRGGTPYEQYF
.	TRBV14	TRBJ2-7	.	TGTGCCAGCAGCCAAGACCCCCTAGGAGTACCCTACGAGCAGTACTTC	CASSQDPLGVPYEQYF
few	TRBV28	TRBJ2-7	.	TGTGCCAGCAGCCAGGGCTCCTACGAGCAGTACTTC	CASSQGSYEQYF
.	TRBV2	TRBJ1-4	TRBD1	TGTGCCAGCAGGGGACAGGGGATAACTAATGAAAAACTGTTTTTT	CASRGQGITNEKLFF
.	TRBV27	TRBJ1-1	.	TGTGCCAGCAGTTTTAGAGAGGGTGATGAAGCTTTCTTT	CASSFREGDEAFF
few	TRBV30	TRBJ2-1	.	TGTGCCTGGAGTGGTGGTGGGGGGAATTACAATGAGCAGTTCTTC	CAWSGGGGNYNEQFF
few	TRBV19	TRBJ1-2	.	TGTGCCAGTACCGACACAGGGTTGATAAGGGGCTACACCTTC	CASTDTGLIRGYTF
.	TRBV11-2	TRBJ2-5	.	TGTGCCAGCAGCCTTCAGGGCAAGACCCAGTACTTC	CASSLQGKTQYF
.	TRBV12-1	TRBJ2-1	.	TGTGCCAGCAGCTCCTCCACTGGGACTAGCGGGAGGTCCCACAATGAGCAGTTCTTC	CASSSSTGTSGRSHNEQFF
.	TRBV11-2	TRBJ2-5	TRBD2	TGTGCCAGCAGCTTAATGACTAGCGGACAAGAGACCCAGTACTTC	CASSLMTSGQETQYF
.	TRBV6-1	TRBJ1-1	.	TGTGCCAGCAGTGCGGGGGTAGGGATGAACACTGAAGCTTTCTTT	CASSAGVGMNTEAFF
.	TRBV27	TRBJ1-2	.	TGTGCCAGCAGTTTAAGGGGCGACTATGGCTACACCTTC	CASSLRGDYGYTF
.	TRBV19	TRBJ2-1	TRBD1	TGTGCCAGTAGCGCCGGGACAGGGTATTCGGGTGAGCAGTTCTTC	CASSAGTGYSGEQFF
few	TRBV13	TRBJ1-5	TRBD1	TGTGCCAGCAGCTTACGGGGGGGGACAGCCCTGAGGCAGCCCCAGCATTTT	CASSLRGGTALRQPQHF
.	TRBV6-5	TRBJ1-2	TRBD1	TGTGCCAGCAGTTGGAGCAGGGGGCTAAGTGATGGCTACACCTTC	CASSWSRGLSDGYTF
.	TRBV6-5	TRBJ2-7	.	TGTGCCAGCAGTCCCGGGTCCCGTGGCTACGAGCAGTACTTC	CASSPGSRGYEQYF
.	TRBV6-1	TRBJ1-6	.	TGTGCCAGCAGTGATGCCGGGGGGACATCCTATAATTCACCCCTCCACTTT	CASSDAGGTSYNSPLHF
.	TRBV12-5	TRBJ2-6	.	TGTGCTAGTGCCCCGTCTGGGGCCAACGTCCTGACTTTC	CASAPSGANVLTF
.	TRBV28	TRBJ2-4	TRBD1	TGTGCCAGCAGCCCTGTTCGACAGGGGGGAAACATTCAGTACTTC	CASSPVRQGGNIQYF
.	TRBV7-8	TRBJ1-4	.	TGTGCCAGCAGCTGGTTAGGAGGGAGCGGTGAAAAACTGTTTTTT	CASSWLGGSGEKLFF
once	TRBV5-5	TRBJ1-2	.	TGTGCCAGCAGCAATACAGGGAGGGAGGCCACCTTC	CASSNTGREATF
.	TRBV9	TRBJ2-1	TRBD2	TGTGCCAGCAGCGTAGGGAGCGGGGGGGTCTGGGATGAGCAGTTCTTC	CASSVGSGGVWDEQFF
.	TRBV14	TRBJ2-3	TRBD1	TGTGCCAGCAGCCACGGGACAGGGCTCACAGATACGCAGTATTTT	CASSHGTGLTDTQYF
.	TRBV6-1	TRBJ1-2	TRBD1	TGTGCCAGCCAAGACAGGGTCTATGGCTACACCTTC	CASQDRVYGYTF
.	TRBV7-2	TRBJ1-1	TRBD1	TGTGCCAGCAGCCAGGCGTGGACAGGGCCGAGGGGCGGCTTT	CASSQAWTGPRGGF
.	TRBV7-9	TRBJ1-4	TRBD1	TGTGCCAGCATTCCGGGACAGATCTCAACTAATGAAAAACTGTTTTTT	CASIPGQISTNEKLFF
.	TRBV27	TRBJ1-3	.	TGTGCCAGCAGTTTAACAACTGGAAACACCATATATTTT	CASSLTTGNTIYF
.	TRBV5-1	TRBJ2-6	.	TGCGCCAGCAGCTTGGGGCCGTCTGGGGCCAACGTCCTGACTTTC	CASSLGPSGANVLTF
.	TRBV11-2	TRBJ2-3	.	TGTGCCAGCAGCTTTGGAGGTAGCACAGATACGCAGTATTTT	CASSFGGSTDTQYF
.	TRBV9	TRBJ1-3	.	TGTGCCAGCAGCGGACAAGGGGATCTCTCTGGAAACACCATATATTTT	CASSGQGDLSGNTIYF